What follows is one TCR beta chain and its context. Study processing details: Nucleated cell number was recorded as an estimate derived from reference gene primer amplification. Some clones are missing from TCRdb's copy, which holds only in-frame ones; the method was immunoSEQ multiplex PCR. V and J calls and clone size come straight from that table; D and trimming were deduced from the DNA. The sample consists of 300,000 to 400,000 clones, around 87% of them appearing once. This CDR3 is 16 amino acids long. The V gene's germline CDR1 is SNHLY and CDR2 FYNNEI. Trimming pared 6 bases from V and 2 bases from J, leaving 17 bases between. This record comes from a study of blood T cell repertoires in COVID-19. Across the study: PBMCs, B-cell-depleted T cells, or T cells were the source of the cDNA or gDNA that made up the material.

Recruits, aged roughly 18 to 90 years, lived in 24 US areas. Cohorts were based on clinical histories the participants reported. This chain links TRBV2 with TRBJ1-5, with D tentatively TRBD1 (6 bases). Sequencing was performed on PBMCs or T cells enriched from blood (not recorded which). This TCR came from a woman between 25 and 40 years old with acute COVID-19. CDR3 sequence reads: CASSQKGTMGNQPQHF. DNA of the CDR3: TGTGCCAGCAGCCAAAAAGGGACAATGGGCAATCAGCCCCAGCATTTT.